This entry concerns a single TCR beta chain. Within the sample, other DNA sequences also encode this same CDR3. Profiling relied on immunoSEQ multiplex PCR, and the TCRdb table lists in-frame clones only, not all of them. In the table there are approximately 300,000 clones, around 82% of which are singletons. Trimming cost V 0 bases and J 5 bases, with 7 bases left between them. The CDR3 has 12 amino acids. Germline V CDR1 and CDR2: GTSNPN, SVGIG (reference sequence). The sample belongs to a study of blood T cell repertoires in COVID-19. Sequencing input: peripheral blood. The J gene is TRBJ2-5, the V gene TRBV30; possible D gene TRBD2, 5 bases. The receptor was isolated from a human donor with COVID-19, enrolled during active disease. The donor label of this sample is uncertain. CDR3 amino acids: CAWSVRRETQYF. Written as DNA, the CDR3 is TGTGCCTGGAGTGTACGGAGGGAGACCCAGTACTTC.